This TCR beta chain is drawn from a study of blood T cells in healthy people across ages. General study results and limits: Long-lived donors had more naive CD4+ cells and higher diversity than aged donors.

With a J-beta primer mix and a sample-barcoded 5' primer, a second PCR ran roughly 6 to 11 cycles. MiXCR, applied by TCRdb to the 5' RACE reads, yields one record per CDR3 protein. The data contain fewer than 2 million distinct CDR3 sequences, 35% to 50% of them seen just once; the ten biggest clones take up 20% to 25%. Trimming took 0 bases from V and 9 from J, leaving 9 bases between them. CDR1 is PRHDT and CDR2 is FYEKMQ in the germline V gene (reference sequence). This CDR3 has 13 amino acids. A remark on this clonotype: Its antigen remains unknown.

The chain couples TRBV13 to TRBJ2-1, with a tentative D call TRBD1 (6 bases). The sequencing input was blood. This TCR derives from a human donor in good health. The CDR3 protein is CASSLGIRGEQFF. Written as DNA, the CDR3 is TGTGCCAGCAGCTTAGGCATCAGGGGTGAGCAGTTCTTC.